The 8 T cell receptor beta chains reported below all come from one sample, sequenced in a study of T cell repertoires in cytomegalovirus infection. MiXCR was run by TCRdb on the reads, yielding one entry per CDR3 protein. This table holds approximately 550,000 distinct CDR3 sequences, about 17% found once. The specimen was CD8+ T cells from PBMCs. These receptors originate from a human donor in good health (CMV status not recorded). Some clones in this sample may be carry-over from other donors' samples.

In its sample, this clonotype was seen many times. In nucleotides, the CDR3 is TGTGCCAGCAGCCCCGACAGGCCGAACACTGAAGCTTTCTTT. It specifies CASSPDRPNTEAFF. V is TRBV11-2 and J is TRBJ1-1; D is perhaps TRBD1 (6 bases). Trimming pared 5 bases from V and 1 base from J, leaving 11 bases between. CDR3 length: 14 residues. Germline CDR1 and CDR2: SGHAT and FQNNGV.

This clonotype occurred many times. The rearrangement links TRBV19 to TRBJ2-2; perhaps TRBD1 as D (6 bases). This CDR3 contains 15 residues. Germline CDR1 LNHDA, CDR2 SQIVND (reference sequence). The V end was cut by 2 bases, the J end by 4 bases, with 11 bases between. The CDR3 DNA reads as TGTGCCAGTAGTATACCGGACAGTACCACCGGGGAGCTGTTTTTT. As protein: CASSIPDSTTGELFF. The whole variable domain, remainder taken from reference TRBV19 and TRBJ2-2, is DGGITQSPKYLFRKEGQNVTLSCEQNLNHDAMYWYRQDPGQGLRLIYYSQIVNDFQKGDIAEGYSVSREKKESFPLTVTSAQKNPTAFYLCASSIPDSTTGELFFGEGSRLTVL.

At least ten counts were recorded for this clonotype. This chain links TRBV7-9 with TRBJ1-3; TRBD1 agrees at 10 bases. J gave up 12 bases and V 5 bases, and 4 bases lay outside the gene matches. This CDR3 contains 12 residues. CDR1 SEHNR and CDR2 FQNEAQ come from the germline V gene (reference sequence). The CDR3 nucleotides read TGTGCCAGCAGCCTGGGACAGGGGAGCATATATTTT. Translated, it gives CASSLGQGSIYF. Complete variable domain (other parts from reference TRBV7-9 and TRBJ1-3): DTGVSQNPRHKITKRGQNVTFRCDPISEHNRLYWYRQTLGQGPEFLTYFQNEAQLEKSRLLSDRFSAERPKGSFSTLEIQRTEQGDSAMYLCASSLGQGSIYFGEGSWLTVV.

Remarks on this clonotype: A read error is possible here, since a much larger clone lies one base away. The CDR3 region is CASSLEVAGEQLF. DNA of the CDR3: TGTGCCAGCAGCTTAGAGGTAGCGGGGGAGCAGTTATTC. The chain recombines TRBV7-6 with TRBJ2-1, with 9 bases identical to TRBD2. The CDR3 has 13 residues. CDR1 and CDR2 (germline): SGHVS, FNYEAQ.

CDR3 coding DNA: TGCAGTGCTAGTCCGATTGGGCGGGGGGATCCCTATGGCTACACCTTC. Amino acid sequence: CSASPIGRGDPYGYTF. The rearrangement uses TRBV20-1 and TRBJ1-2, with D possibly matching TRBD1 (5 bases). V lost 3 bases and J lost 4, with 21 bases in between. Germline lookup yields CDR1 DFQATT and CDR2 SNEGSKA (reference sequence). The CDR3 is made up of 16 amino acids.

V is TRBV20-1 and J is TRBJ2-1, with TRBD1 matching over 7 bases. This CDR3 comprises 14 residues. V gave up 5 bases and J gave up 0 bases; unmatched junction bases: 4. Germline lookup yields CDR1 DFQATT and CDR2 SNEGSKA (reference sequence). Here the CDR3 DNA reads TGCAGTGCTCTGACAGGGAGCTCCTACAATGAGCAGTTCTTC. This gives the protein CSALTGSSYNEQFF.

This clonotype was detected ten times or more. This chain uses TRBV6-5 with TRBJ2-5; no definite D call. CDR1 is MNHEY and CDR2 is SVGAGI in the germline V gene. V was pared by 10 bases and J by 6 bases, with 12 bases between. CDR3 length: 11 amino acids. In DNA form, the CDR3 reads TGTGCCACCCGCGGTCCAAAGACCCAGTACTTC. This gives the protein CATRGPKTQYF.

The J gene is TRBJ1-2, the V gene TRBV20-1; perhaps TRBD1 as D (5 bases). The length of the CDR3 is 13 residues. Germline V gene lookup returns CDR1 DFQATT and CDR2 SNEGSKA (reference sequence). Trimming stripped 0 bases from V and 8 bases from J, with 13 bases between. Here the CDR3 reads CSARDHGGRGYTF. DNA for the CDR3: TGCAGTGCTAGAGATCATGGGGGAAGGGGCTACACCTTC.